The 26 T cell receptor beta chains in this list originate from one sample, sequenced in a study of T cells after somatic rescue of genetic block. Assay: immunoSEQ multiplex PCR; the TCRdb copy retains only in-frame clones and omits some. The sample gives more than 9,500 clones, 70% to 75% of which show up once; 10% to 15% is in the top ten. Material: peripheral blood mononuclear cells (PBMCs). Source of these receptors: a boy between 5 and 17 years old.

V and J are TRBV30 and TRBJ2-7, with 8 positions matching TRBD1. This CDR3 contains 15 residues. The V segment lost 0 bases and the J segment 3 bases; nucleotides outside the gene matches: 7. Germline values: CDR1 GTSNPN, CDR2 SVGIG (reference sequence). As DNA, the CDR3 is TGTGCCTGGAGTGTCCTTGGACAGGGAAACTACGAGCAGTACTTC. It specifies CAWSVLGQGNYEQYF.

The chain links TRBV27 to TRBJ2-1; TRBD2 agrees at 9 bases. Germline values: CDR1 MNHEY, CDR2 SMNVEV (reference sequence). The CDR3 length is 12 residues. The V segment lost 5 bases and the J segment 12 bases; nucleotides outside the gene matches: 5. CDR3 protein: CASSLNSGGQFF. In DNA form, the CDR3 reads TGTGCCAGCAGTCTAAATAGCGGGGGGCAGTTCTTC.

This clone occurred once. The V call is TRBV6-5, the J call TRBJ2-1; D gene unclear. The CDR3 covers 15 residues. Trimming removed 4 bases from V and 5 bases from J, with 15 bases in between. Per germline, CDR1 MNHEY and CDR2 SVGAGI. The CDR3 reads CASSSMGVFDNEQFF. The CDR3 DNA sequence: TGTGCCAGCAGTTCAATGGGCGTTTTTGACAATGAGCAGTTCTTC.

Concerning this clone itself: The same CDR3 is also encoded by other DNA sequences in this sample. The chain employs TRBV7-9 and TRBJ1-2; a possible D gene is TRBD1 (6 bases). Per germline, CDR1 SEHNR and CDR2 FQNEAQ (reference sequence). This CDR3 has 14 amino acids. The germline V and J ends were trimmed by 3 bases and 2 bases, with 10 bases remaining between them. The CDR3 spells CASSFRGTNYGYTF. DNA for the CDR3: TGTGCCAGCAGCTTTAGGGGGACGAACTATGGCTACACCTTC.

V gene TRBV28 combines with J gene TRBJ2-3; no firm D call. The CDR3 has 13 residues. V shed 2 bases and J shed 1 base, with 4 bases lying between them. CDR1 is MDHEN and CDR2 is SYDVKM in the germline V gene. The CDR3 region is CASSLRGTDTQYF. CDR3 coding DNA: TGTGCCAGCAGTTTAAGGGGCACAGATACGCAGTATTTT.

The CDR3 region is CASSLTRGGKPQHF. The CDR3 DNA sequence: TGTGCCAGCAGTTTAACTAGAGGGGGGAAGCCCCAGCATTTT. The chain is built from TRBV28 and TRBJ1-5, with TRBD1 as a possible D gene (6 bases). V lost 2 bases and J 8 bases, leaving 13 bases between the germline ends. The CDR3 has 14 amino acids. Germline V gene data show CDR1 as MDHEN and CDR2 as SYDVKM.

This chain links TRBV19 with TRBJ2-5; D call uncertain. V gave up 3 bases and J gave up 1 base, with 15 bases separating them. The CDR3 totals 16 residues. The germline V gene has CDR1 LNHDA and CDR2 SQIVND (reference sequence). The CDR3 sequence is CASSMTLRAPQETQYF. The CDR3 bases are TGTGCCAGTAGTATGACGCTGAGAGCTCCCCAAGAGACCCAGTACTTC.

The chain joins TRBV29-1 to TRBJ2-3, with TRBD2 matching over 9 bases. The germline V gene has CDR1 SQVTM and CDR2 ANQGSEA. V dropped 7 bases and J dropped 0; count of bases not matched to a gene: 8. The CDR3 is 15 amino acids. CDR3 nucleotide sequence: TGCAGCGCCTACGGGACTAGCCGTAGCACAGATACGCAGTATTTT. It specifies CSAYGTSRSTDTQYF.

This clone came up a few times. The chain links TRBV10-3 to TRBJ2-5, with 7 bases identical to TRBD2. V shed 7 bases, J shed 9 bases, and the junction held 8 bases outside the gene matches. The germline gives CDR1 ENHRY, CDR2 SYGVKD. This CDR3 is 12 amino acids long. The CDR3 bases are TGTGCCATCAATGGGGGAGGGGATGCCCAGTACTTC. Protein: CAINGGGDAQYF.

The chain carries TRBV28 and TRBJ1-3, with 9 bases that match TRBD1. V shed 5 bases, J shed 4 bases, and the junction held 3 bases outside the gene matches. CDR1 MDHEN and CDR2 SYDVKM come from the germline V gene. The CDR3 runs to 14 residues. CDR3 sequence reads: CASSEQGAGNTIYF. The CDR3 DNA is TGTGCCAGCAGTGAACAGGGGGCAGGAAACACCATATATTTT.

This clone has only a few counts. The chain has TRBV2 and TRBJ1-3; D unresolved. Germline V gene sequence: CDR1 SNHLY, CDR2 FYNNEI. The CDR3 covers 11 residues. With 5 bases removed from V and 3 bases from J, the gap between germline ends came to 2 bases. The CDR3 spells CASSFGNTIYF. In DNA, the CDR3 is TGTGCCAGCAGTTTTGGAAACACCATATATTTT.

This sequence joins TRBV7-9 and TRBJ1-3, with no clear D. Per germline, CDR1 SEHNR and CDR2 FQNEAQ (reference sequence). Between the trimmed V and J ends, which lost 1 base and 0 bases, there was a span of 4 bases. CDR3 length: 14 residues. The chain's CDR3 is CASSLGSSGNTIYF. In DNA form, the CDR3 reads TGTGCCAGCAGCTTAGGAAGCTCTGGAAACACCATATATTTT.

The V gene is TRBV18, the J gene TRBJ2-5, with a tentative D call TRBD1 (6 bases). Germline values: CDR1 KGHSH, CDR2 LQKENI. Trimming removed 1 base at V and 4 bases at J, with 10 bases between. The length of the CDR3 is 14 residues. The DNA for the CDR3 is TGTGCCAGCTCACCACGGCAGGGGAGAGAGACCCAGTACTTC. Residues: CASSPRQGRETQYF.

V usage is TRBV28 and J usage is TRBJ2-6, with D possibly matching TRBD2 (5 bases). CDR3 size: 15 residues. CDR1 and CDR2 from the germline V gene are MDHEN and SYDVKM. Trimming shortened V by 5 bases and J by 0 bases, and 8 bases separated the two germline ends. Written as DNA, the CDR3 is TGTGCCAGCAGTCCGGACTTCTCTGGGGCCAACGTCCTGACTTTC. Amino acids: CASSPDFSGANVLTF.

The V and J genes are TRBV5-1 and TRBJ1-1, with D possibly TRBD1 on 5 matching bases. This CDR3 region has 13 residues. V shed 3 bases and J shed 5 bases, with 11 bases lying between them. Per the germline V gene, CDR1 is SGHRS and CDR2 is YFSETQ. The CDR3 DNA sequence: TGCGCCAGCAGCTGGCCGGGGGAGACTGAAGCTTTCTTT. Translating it yields CASSWPGETEAFF.

This chain connects TRBV5-6 to TRBJ2-7; the match to TRBD2 covers 11 bases. V was pared by 2 bases and J by 0 bases, with 4 bases of the junction left unmatched. CDR1 and CDR2 (germline): SGHDT, YYEEEE. The CDR3 is 16 amino acids. The CDR3 region is CASSFLAGGISYEQYF. Here the CDR3 DNA reads TGTGCCAGCAGCTTCCTAGCGGGGGGCATCTCCTACGAGCAGTACTTC.

This chain joins TRBV5-1 and TRBJ1-5; 11 nucleotides line up with TRBD1. There are 15 residues in the CDR3. From germline, CDR1 is SGHRS and CDR2 YFSETQ. Unmatched junction bases numbered 2, after V lost 0 bases and J lost 6 bases. CDR3 DNA sequence: TGCGCCAGCAGCTTGGCGGGACAGGGGGGTCAGCCCCAGCATTTT. It yields the protein CASSLAGQGGQPQHF. The variable domain in full, completed from reference TRBV5-1 and TRBJ1-5, reads KAGVTQTPRYLIKTRGQQVTLSCSPISGHRSVSWYQQTPGQGLQFLFEYFSETQRNKGNFPGRFSGRQFSNSRSEMNVSTLELGDSALYLCASSLAGQGGQPQHFGDGTRLSIL.

In this sample, this clone turned up once. The V and J genes are TRBV27 and TRBJ1-2; the D is unclear. Germline CDR1 and CDR2: MNHEY and SMNVEV (reference sequence). Trimming left V 5 bases short and J 6 bases short, with 19 bases between. This CDR3 has 15 amino acids. The CDR3 coding sequence is TGTGCCAGCAGTCCCCATGACCCCAGCCGGAATGGCTACACCTTC. This sequence encodes CASSPHDPSRNGYTF.

The chain employs TRBV18 and TRBJ1-2, with 12 bases identical to TRBD1. CDR1 KGHSH and CDR2 LQKENI come from the germline V gene. CDR3 length: 16 amino acids. J lost 6 bases, V lost 4 bases, and 9 bases had no gene match. Written as DNA, the CDR3 is TGTGCCAGCTCACATGATCCGGGACAGGGGGCCGATGGCTACACCTTC. This codes for CASSHDPGQGADGYTF. Together with reference TRBV18 and TRBJ1-2, the CDR3 gives the full variable domain: NAGVMQNPRHLVRRRGQEARLRCSPMKGHSHVYWYRQLPEEGLKFMVYLQKENIIDESGMPKERFSAEFPKEGPSILRIQQVVRGDSAAYFCASSHDPGQGADGYTFGSGTRLTVV.

This chain joins TRBV7-8 and TRBJ2-7, with D possibly being TRBD2 (6 bases). CDR3 length: 16 amino acids. Trimming pared 0 bases from V and 0 bases from J, leaving 12 bases between. The germline V gene has CDR1 SGHVS and CDR2 FQNEAQ. The CDR3 coding sequence is TGTGCCAGCAGCTTAGCGAATCGGGGGAACTCCTACGAGCAGTACTTC. Its translation: CASSLANRGNSYEQYF.

The V gene is TRBV7-9, the J gene TRBJ2-5; 9 nucleotides align to TRBD1. Germline V gene lookup returns CDR1 SEHNR and CDR2 FQNEAQ (reference sequence). The J segment lost 13 bases and the V segment lost 2 bases, leaving 14 bases of the junction unmatched. This CDR3 comprises 15 residues. The CDR3: CASSLRGTGNGTVYF. Written as DNA, the CDR3 is TGTGCCAGCAGCTTACGGGGGACAGGGAACGGCACAGTGTACTTC. Full variable domain (missing parts from reference TRBV7-9 and TRBJ2-5): DTGVSQNPRHKITKRGQNVTFRCDPISEHNRLYWYRQTLGQGPEFLTYFQNEAQLEKSRLLSDRFSAERPKGSFSTLEIQRTEQGDSAMYLCASSLRGTGNGTVYFGPGTRLLVL.

The chain employs TRBV2 and TRBJ1-3; D is undetermined. CDR1 and CDR2 from the germline V gene are SNHLY and FYNNEI. This CDR3 contains 13 residues. The ends were cut back, 0 bases at V and 4 bases at J, with 4 bases in the middle. The DNA of the CDR3 is TGTGCCAGCAGTGAAGCGCCAGGAAACACCATATATTTT. This sequence encodes CASSEAPGNTIYF.

The chain couples TRBV6-1 to TRBJ2-7; D possibly corresponds to TRBD1 (6 bases). The CDR3 is 15 residues long. CDR1 is MNHNS and CDR2 is SASEGT in the germline V gene. V dropped 2 bases and J dropped 2 bases, with 13 bases sitting between them. The DNA of the CDR3 is TGTGCCAGCAGTGAACTGTCAGGGGCTACCTACGAGCAGTACTTC. The encoded protein is CASSELSGATYEQYF.

There are a few counts of this clone. V is TRBV19 and J is TRBJ1-1; TRBD1 aligns across 7 bases. Trimming took 9 bases from V and 2 from J; bases not matched to a gene: 6. This CDR3 has 13 residues. Germline CDR1 is LNHDA and CDR2 is SQIVND (reference sequence). The CDR3 bases are TGTGCCAGCAGCAAGGGGGCAAACACTGAAGCTTTCTTT. It is translated as CASSKGANTEAFF.

The chain employs TRBV9 and TRBJ1-1, with 9 bases matching TRBD1. The CDR3 covers 16 residues. Germline values: CDR1 SGDLS, CDR2 YYNGEE. The trim removed 0 bases at V and 3 bases at J, leaving 6 bases unmatched. The CDR3 nucleotides read TGTGCCAGCAGCGTAGCCGCGACAGGGGGTTACACTGAAGCTTTCTTT. Translated, it gives CASSVAATGGYTEAFF.

The V gene is TRBV11-2, the J gene TRBJ1-1; D is ambiguous. Trimming took off 5 bases at V and 1 base at J, with 11 bases between the two ends. The CDR3 runs 14 residues. Germline CDR1 is SGHAT and CDR2 is FQNNGV. Written as DNA, the CDR3 is TGTGCCAGCAGCCTAAGTTTTACGAACACTGAAGCTTTCTTT. It codes for CASSLSFTNTEAFF.